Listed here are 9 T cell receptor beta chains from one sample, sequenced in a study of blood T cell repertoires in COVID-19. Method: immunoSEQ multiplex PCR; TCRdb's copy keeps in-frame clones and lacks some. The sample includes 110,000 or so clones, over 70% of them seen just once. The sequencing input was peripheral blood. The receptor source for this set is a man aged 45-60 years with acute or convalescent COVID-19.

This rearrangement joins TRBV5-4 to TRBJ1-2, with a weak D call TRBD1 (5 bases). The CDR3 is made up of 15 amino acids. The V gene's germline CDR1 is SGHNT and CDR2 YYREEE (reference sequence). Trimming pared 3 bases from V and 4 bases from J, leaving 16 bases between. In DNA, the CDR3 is TGTGCCAGCAGCTACGGGGGGGGGTCCGGCTATGGCTACACCTTC. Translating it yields CASSYGGGSGYGYTF.

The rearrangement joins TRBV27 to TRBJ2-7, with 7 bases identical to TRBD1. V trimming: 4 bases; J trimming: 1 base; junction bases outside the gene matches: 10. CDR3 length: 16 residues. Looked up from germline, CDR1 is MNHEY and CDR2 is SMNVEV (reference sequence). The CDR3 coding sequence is TGTGCCAGCAGTTACGTTACAGGGGTGGGATCCTACGAGCAGTACTTC. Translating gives CASSYVTGVGSYEQYF.

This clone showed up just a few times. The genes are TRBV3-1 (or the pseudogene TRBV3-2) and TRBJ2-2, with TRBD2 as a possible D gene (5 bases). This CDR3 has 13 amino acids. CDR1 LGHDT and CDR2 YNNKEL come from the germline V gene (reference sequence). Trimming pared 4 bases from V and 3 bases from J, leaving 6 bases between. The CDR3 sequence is CASSPDYTGELFF. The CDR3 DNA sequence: TGTGCCAGCAGCCCGGACTACACCGGGGAGCTGTTTTTT.

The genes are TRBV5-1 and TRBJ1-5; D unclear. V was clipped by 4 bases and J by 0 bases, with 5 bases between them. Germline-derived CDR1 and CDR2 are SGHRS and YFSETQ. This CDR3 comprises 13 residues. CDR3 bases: TGCGCCAGCAGCGCGTATAGCAATCAGCCCCAGCATTTT. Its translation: CASSAYSNQPQHF.

DNA for the CDR3: TGTGCCAGCAGCTTGCTAGCACAGAACACTGAAGCTTTCTTT. Translating it yields CASSLLAQNTEAFF. The chain has TRBV5-8 and TRBJ1-1; D gene unclear. This CDR3 has 14 amino acids. Germline lookup yields CDR1 SGHTS and CDR2 YDEGEE. V lost 1 base and J 1 base, leaving 8 bases between the germline ends.

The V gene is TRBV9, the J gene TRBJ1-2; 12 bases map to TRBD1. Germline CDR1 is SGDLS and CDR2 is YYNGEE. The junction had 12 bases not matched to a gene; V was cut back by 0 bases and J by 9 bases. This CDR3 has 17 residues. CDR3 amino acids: CASSVVGTGGTQGRYTF. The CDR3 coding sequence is TGTGCCAGCAGCGTAGTGGGGACAGGGGGCACCCAGGGGCGCTACACCTTC.

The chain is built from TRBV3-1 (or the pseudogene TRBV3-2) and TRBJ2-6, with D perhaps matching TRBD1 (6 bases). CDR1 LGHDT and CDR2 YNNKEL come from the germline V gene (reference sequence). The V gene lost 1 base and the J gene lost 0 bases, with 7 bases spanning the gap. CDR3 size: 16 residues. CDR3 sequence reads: CASSQGTASGANVLTF. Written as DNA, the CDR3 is TGTGCCAGCAGCCAAGGGACAGCCTCTGGGGCCAACGTCCTGACTTTC.

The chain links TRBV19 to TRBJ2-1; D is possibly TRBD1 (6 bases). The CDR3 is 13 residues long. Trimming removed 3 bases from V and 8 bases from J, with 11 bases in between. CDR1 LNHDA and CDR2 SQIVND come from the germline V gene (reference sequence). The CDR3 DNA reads TGTGCCAGTAGTATTCAGGGGACGTATGAGCAGTTCTTC. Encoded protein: CASSIQGTYEQFF.

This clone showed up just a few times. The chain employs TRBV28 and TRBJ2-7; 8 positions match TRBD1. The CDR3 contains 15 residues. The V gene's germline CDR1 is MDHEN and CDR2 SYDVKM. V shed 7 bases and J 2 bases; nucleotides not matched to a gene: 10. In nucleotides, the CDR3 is TGTGCCAGCACCCTGGGGCGGGACAGGACCTACGAGCAGTACTTC. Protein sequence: CASTLGRDRTYEQYF.